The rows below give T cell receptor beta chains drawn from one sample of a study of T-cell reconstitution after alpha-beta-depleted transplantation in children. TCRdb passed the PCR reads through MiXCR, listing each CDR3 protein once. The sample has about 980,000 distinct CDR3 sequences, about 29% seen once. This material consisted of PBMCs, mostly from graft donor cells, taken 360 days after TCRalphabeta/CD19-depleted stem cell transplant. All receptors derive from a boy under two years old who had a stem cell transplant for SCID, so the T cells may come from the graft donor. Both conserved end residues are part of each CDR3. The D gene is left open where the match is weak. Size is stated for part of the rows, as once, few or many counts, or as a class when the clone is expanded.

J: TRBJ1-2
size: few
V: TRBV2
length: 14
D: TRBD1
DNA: TGTGCCAGCTCGTCAGGGGGCAAGAGGTATGGCTACACCTTC
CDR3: CASSSGGKRYGYTF

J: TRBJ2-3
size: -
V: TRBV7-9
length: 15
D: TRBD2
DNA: TGTGCCAGCAGCTACGGACTAGCGAGATCAGATACGCAGTATTTT
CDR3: CASSYGLARSDTQYF

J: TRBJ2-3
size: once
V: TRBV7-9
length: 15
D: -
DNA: TGTGCCAGCAGCCCCGCGGCTGGCGGCGCAGATACGCAGTATTTT
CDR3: CASSPAAGGADTQYF

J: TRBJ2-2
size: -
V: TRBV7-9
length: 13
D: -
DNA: TGTGCCAGCAGCTTTCGGACCGGCGGGGAGCTGTTTTTT
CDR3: CASSFRTGGELFF

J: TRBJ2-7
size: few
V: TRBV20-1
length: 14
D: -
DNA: TGCAGTGCTAGGAGTTTGTGGGGCCGGGACGAGCAGTACTTC
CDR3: CSARSLWGRDEQYF

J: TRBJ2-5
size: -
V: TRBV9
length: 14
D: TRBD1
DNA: TGTGCCAGCAGCGTAGGGGACAGACAAGAGACCCAGTACTTC
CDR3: CASSVGDRQETQYF

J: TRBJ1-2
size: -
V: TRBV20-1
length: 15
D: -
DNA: TGCAGTGCTAGCCCCAGAGGGGTCCTTACCTATGGCTACACCTTC
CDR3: CSASPRGVLTYGYTF

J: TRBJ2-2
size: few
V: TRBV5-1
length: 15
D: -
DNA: TGCGCCAGCAGCACGGTCTTAGGGGGCACCGGGGAGCTGTTTTTT
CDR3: CASSTVLGGTGELFF

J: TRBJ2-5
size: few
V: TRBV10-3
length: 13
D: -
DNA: TGTGCCATCAGTGCCGGGCTGGGGGAGACCCAGTACTTC
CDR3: CAISAGLGETQYF

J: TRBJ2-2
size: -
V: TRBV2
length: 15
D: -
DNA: TGTGCCAGCAGTGAACAGTCCGCCGTGTACGGGGAGCTGTTTTTT
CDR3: CASSEQSAVYGELFF

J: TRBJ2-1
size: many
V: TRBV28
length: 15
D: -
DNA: TGTGCCAGCACCTCTTGGGCGCAGGGCACCAATGAGCAGTTCTTC
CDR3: CASTSWAQGTNEQFF

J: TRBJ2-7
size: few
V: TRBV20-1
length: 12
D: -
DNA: TGCAGTGCTAGGGCCAAGGCCTACGAGCAGTACTTC
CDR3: CSARAKAYEQYF

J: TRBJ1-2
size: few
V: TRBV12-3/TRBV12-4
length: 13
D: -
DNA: TGTGCCAGCAGTTTACGGGCGGACACGGGCTACACCTTC
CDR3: CASSLRADTGYTF

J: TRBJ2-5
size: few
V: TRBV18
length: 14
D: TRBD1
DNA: TGTGCCAGCAGCAGACAGGGTTTACAAGAGACCCAGTACTTC
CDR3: CASSRQGLQETQYF

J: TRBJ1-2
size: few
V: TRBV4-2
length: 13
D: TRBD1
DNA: TGTGCCAGCAGCCAGTCACAGGGGCATGGCTACACCTTC
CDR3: CASSQSQGHGYTF

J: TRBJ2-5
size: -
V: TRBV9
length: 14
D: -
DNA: TGTGCCAGCAGCGTCGGGAGCGGGCAAGAGACCCAGTACTTC
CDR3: CASSVGSGQETQYF

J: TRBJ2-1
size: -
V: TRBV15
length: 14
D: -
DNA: TGTGCCACCAGCAGACCTCTAGGCTACAATGAGCAGTTCTTC
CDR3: CATSRPLGYNEQFF

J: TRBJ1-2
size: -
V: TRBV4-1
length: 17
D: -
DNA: TGCGCCAGCAGCCAAGAAGGCCAGGGGAAATTTTTTGATGGCTACACCTTC
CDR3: CASSQEGQGKFFDGYTF

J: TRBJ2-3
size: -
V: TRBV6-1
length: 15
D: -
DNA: TGTGCCAGCAGTCCTACACAAAAGGGGACAGATACGCAGTATTTT
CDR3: CASSPTQKGTDTQYF

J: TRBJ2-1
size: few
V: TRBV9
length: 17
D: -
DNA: TGTGCCAGCAGCGTAGTGGGTACTCCAAGCTCCTACAATGAGCAGTTCTTC
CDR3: CASSVVGTPSSYNEQFF

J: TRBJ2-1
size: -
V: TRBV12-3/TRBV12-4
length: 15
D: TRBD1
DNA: TGTGCCAGCAGCTTCGGGACAGCGCTCTACAATGAGCAGTTCTTC
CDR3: CASSFGTALYNEQFF

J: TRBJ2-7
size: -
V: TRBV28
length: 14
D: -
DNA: TGTGCCAGCTCCTACGGGGCAGGTTTCTACGAGCAGTACTTC
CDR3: CASSYGAGFYEQYF

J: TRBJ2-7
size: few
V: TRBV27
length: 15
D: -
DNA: TGTGCCAGCAGTTTACTCGGGATGCCATCCTACGAGCAGTACTTC
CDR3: CASSLLGMPSYEQYF

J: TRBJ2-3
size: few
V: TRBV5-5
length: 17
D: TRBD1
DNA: TGTGCCAGCAGCTGGGACAGGGCCCTCCGAGGGCCAGATACGCAGTATTTT
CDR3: CASSWDRALRGPDTQYF

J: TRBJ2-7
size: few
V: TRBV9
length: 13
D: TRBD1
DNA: TGTGCCAGCAGCGCTTCACAGGGGTACGAGCAGTACTTC
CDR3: CASSASQGYEQYF

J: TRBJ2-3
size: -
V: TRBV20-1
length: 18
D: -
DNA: TGCAGTGCTAGAGATCCCGCGGGGACTTCAGGGAAGGCAGATACGCAGTATTTT
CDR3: CSARDPAGTSGKADTQYF

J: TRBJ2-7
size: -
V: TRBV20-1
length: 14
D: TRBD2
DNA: TGCAGTGCTAGGACTAGCGGGGGAACCTACGAGCAGTACTTC
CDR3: CSARTSGGTYEQYF

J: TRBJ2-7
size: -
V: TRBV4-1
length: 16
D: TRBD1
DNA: TGCGCCAGCAGCCGAACTCTCCGGGACAGGGAACACGAGCAGTACTTC
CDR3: CASSRTLRDREHEQYF

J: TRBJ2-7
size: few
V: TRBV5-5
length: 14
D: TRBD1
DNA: TGTGCCAGCACCCAGGGGACAGGGCGGTACGAGCAGTACTTC
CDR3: CASTQGTGRYEQYF

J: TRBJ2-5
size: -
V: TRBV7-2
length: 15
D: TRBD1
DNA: TGTGCCAGCAGCTTTCCCCGGGACAGCCAAGAGACCCAGTACTTC
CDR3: CASSFPRDSQETQYF

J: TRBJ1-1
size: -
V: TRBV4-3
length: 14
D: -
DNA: TGCGCCAGCAGCCAAGCTGGGGAGAACACTGAAGCTTTCTTT
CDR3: CASSQAGENTEAFF

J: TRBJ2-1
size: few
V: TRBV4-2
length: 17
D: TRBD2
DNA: TGTGCCAGCAGCTCGACTAGCGGTCTGAGCTCCTACAATGAGCAGTTCTTC
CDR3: CASSSTSGLSSYNEQFF

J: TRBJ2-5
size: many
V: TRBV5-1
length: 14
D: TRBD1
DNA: TGCGCCAGCAGCTCGAGGACAGGGCAAGAGACCCAGTACTTC
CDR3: CASSSRTGQETQYF

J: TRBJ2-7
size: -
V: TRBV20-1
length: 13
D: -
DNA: TGCAGTGCTAGGGGCGCCGGGGGCAACGAGCAGTACTTC
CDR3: CSARGAGGNEQYF

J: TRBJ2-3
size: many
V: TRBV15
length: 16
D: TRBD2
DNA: TGTGCCACCAGCATCAGACCCAGCGGGGAAAGCGATACGCAGTATTTT
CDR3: CATSIRPSGESDTQYF

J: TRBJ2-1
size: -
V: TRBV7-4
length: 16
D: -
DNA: TGTGCCAGCAGCTCCTCTCCGGACATGGACGGGAATGAGCAGTTCTTC
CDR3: CASSSSPDMDGNEQFF

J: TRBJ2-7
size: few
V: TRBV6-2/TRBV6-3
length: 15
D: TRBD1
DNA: TGTGCCAGCAGGACCGGGACAGGGGGCTTTTACGAGCAGTACTTC
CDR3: CASRTGTGGFYEQYF

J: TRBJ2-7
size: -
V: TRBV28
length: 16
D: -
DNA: TGTGCCAGCAGCCCCCATGACGGGGACCCATCCTACGAGCAGTACTTC
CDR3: CASSPHDGDPSYEQYF

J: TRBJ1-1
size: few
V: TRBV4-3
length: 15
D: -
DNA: TGCGCCAGCAGCCAAGATACAGTCGGGCAGACTGAAGCTTTCTTT
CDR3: CASSQDTVGQTEAFF

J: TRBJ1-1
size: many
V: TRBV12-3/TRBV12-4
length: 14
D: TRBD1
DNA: TGCGCCAGCAGCCTGAGACAGGGGGGGACTGAAGCTTTCTTT
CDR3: CASSLRQGGTEAFF

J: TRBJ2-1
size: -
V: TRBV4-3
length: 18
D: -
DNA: TGCGCCAGCAGCCAAGATTTCGGGCCGGGACGTTGGGTACATGAGCAGTTCTTC
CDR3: CASSQDFGPGRWVHEQFF

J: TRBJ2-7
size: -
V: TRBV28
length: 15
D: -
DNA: TGTGCCAGCAGTCCCCCTGGGGGATCTTACTACGAGCAGTACTTC
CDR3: CASSPPGGSYYEQYF

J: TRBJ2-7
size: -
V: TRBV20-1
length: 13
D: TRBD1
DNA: TGCAGTGCCCCGGGACAGGGCGGAGGCGAGCAGTACTTC
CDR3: CSAPGQGGGEQYF

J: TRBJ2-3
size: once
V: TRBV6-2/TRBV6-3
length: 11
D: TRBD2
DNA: TGTGCCAGCAGGGGAGGGCCGACGCAGTATTTT
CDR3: CASRGGPTQYF